The rows below give T cell receptor beta chains drawn from one sample of a study of CD8 T cells in ankylosing spondylitis. TCRdb recomputed calls from the 5' RACE reads with MiXCR, one row per CDR3 protein. The profile shows 350,000 to 550,000 distinct CDR3 sequences, roughly a quarter of them singletons. The specimen sequenced was blood, either unsorted or a sorted T cell fraction (not recorded which). The receptors here all came from a male donor with ankylosing spondylitis. CDR3s include the opening cysteine and the closing phenylalanine or tryptophan. D genes are given only for firm matches. Rows give clone size only sometimes, using once, few, many, or a class for an expanded clone.

j_call,v_call,d_call,clone_size,cdr3_nt,cdr3_aa
TRBJ2-3,TRBV20-1,.,few,TGCAGTGCTAGCGGACAGGGTGACGGGGGGACAGATACGCAGTATTTT,CSASGQGDGGTDTQYF
TRBJ2-3,TRBV5-1,.,.,TGCGCCAGCAGCTTGGAGGGTTCAGCAGATACGCAGTATTTT,CASSLEGSADTQYF
TRBJ2-1,TRBV7-9,TRBD2,few,TGTGCCAGCAGCGTTAGGGCGGGAGAACCGATTGAGCAGTTCTTC,CASSVRAGEPIEQFF
TRBJ1-1,TRBV20-1,TRBD1,once,TGCAGTGCTGGGGGACAGGGGGCTGGTGAAGCTTTCTTT,CSAGGQGAGEAFF
TRBJ1-6,TRBV29-1,TRBD1,once,TGCAGCGTTGGGGGGACAGGGAATTCACCCCTCCACTTT,CSVGGTGNSPLHF
TRBJ2-5,TRBV7-8,.,.,TGTGCCAGCAGCAAGCCAGCTTGGGGTGAGACCCAGTACTTC,CASSKPAWGETQYF
TRBJ2-1,TRBV29-1,TRBD2,few,TGCAGCGTTGGAGATAGCGGGAGAGTAGGCTACAATGAGCAGTTCTTC,CSVGDSGRVGYNEQFF
TRBJ1-6,TRBV7-2,.,few,TGTGCCAGCAGCGGAGGGGGGGGAAGGTCACCCCTCCACTTT,CASSGGGGRSPLHF
TRBJ1-1,TRBV19,.,few,TGTGCCAGTAGTAAAACCCGAATGAACACTGAAGCTTTCTTT,CASSKTRMNTEAFF
TRBJ1-2,TRBV12-3/TRBV12-4,.,.,TGTGCCAGCAGTTTAAAGACCCCGAGCATCTATGGCTACACCTTC,CASSLKTPSIYGYTF
TRBJ2-7,TRBV7-2,.,few,TGTGCCAGCAGCTTCGCGGGCCTAAGCTCCTACGAGCAGTACTTC,CASSFAGLSSYEQYF
TRBJ2-1,TRBV20-1,TRBD2,.,TGCAGTGCTAGTAGCGGGAGGGGAGGTGAGCAGTTCTTC,CSASSGRGGEQFF
TRBJ2-3,TRBV12-3/TRBV12-4,.,few,TGTGCCAGCAGTTTAACCTCAATCCTTAGCACAGATACGCAGTATTTT,CASSLTSILSTDTQYF
TRBJ2-1,TRBV11-2,TRBD1,.,TGTGCCAGCAGGGCCGGCAGGGGGTACAATGAGCAGTTCTTC,CASRAGRGYNEQFF
TRBJ2-2,TRBV5-1,TRBD1,.,TGCGCCAGCGGAGCGGGACAGGGGGCCGGCGGGGAGCTGTTTTTT,CASGAGQGAGGELFF
TRBJ2-2,TRBV5-1,.,few,TGCGCCAGCAGCCTCAACCGGGGCTCGTCTAGCGTCACCGGGGAGCTGTTTTTT,CASSLNRGSSSVTGELFF
TRBJ2-3,TRBV7-2,.,few,TGTGCCAGCAGCTCCAGATATACGCAGTATTTT,CASSSRYTQYF
TRBJ2-1,TRBV20-1,.,.,TGCAGTGCTAGTTGGCCGGGAGAAAATGAGCAGTTCTTC,CSASWPGENEQFF
TRBJ2-5,TRBV14,.,.,TGTGCCAGCAGCCCCCGCCAGGGAAGACAAGAGACCCAGTACTTC,CASSPRQGRQETQYF
TRBJ2-1,TRBV10-3,.,few,TGTGCCATCAGCCAGGGGGCTAGCGGGAAGGGTGAGCAGTTCTTC,CAISQGASGKGEQFF
TRBJ1-2,TRBV20-1,TRBD1,.,TGCAGTGCTAGAGCAGGGGGCAGAGTCGGTGGCTACACCTTC,CSARAGGRVGGYTF
TRBJ2-1,TRBV20-1,TRBD2,.,TGCAGTGCTAGAGATCCCCTAGCGGGAGTCAATGAGCAGTTCTTC,CSARDPLAGVNEQFF
TRBJ2-2,TRBV7-2,.,.,TGTGCCAGCAGCTTAGGGGCAGGGCTCACCGGGGAGCTGTTTTTT,CASSLGAGLTGELFF
TRBJ2-1,TRBV7-2,.,few,TGTGCCAGCAGCCTTGGGGGCACTTCCTCCTACAATGAGCAGTTCTTC,CASSLGGTSSYNEQFF
TRBJ2-7,TRBV12-3/TRBV12-4,TRBD1,.,TGTGCCAGCAGGGGACAGGCCAGCTCCTACGAGCAGTACTTC,CASRGQASSYEQYF
TRBJ2-1,TRBV11-2,.,.,TGTGCCAGCAGCTTAGATCCAGGCTCCTACAATGAGCAGTTCTTC,CASSLDPGSYNEQFF
TRBJ2-3,TRBV12-3/TRBV12-4,.,.,TGTGCCTGCAGTTTCGGCACGGGCTTTGAAGGCACAGATACGCAGTATTTT,CACSFGTGFEGTDTQYF
TRBJ2-1,TRBV3-1,.,few,TGTGCCAGCAGCCATCCTCGGGGAGGAAGGGGTGAGCAGTTCTTC,CASSHPRGGRGEQFF
TRBJ2-1,TRBV20-1,.,few,TGCAGTGCTAGAGATCAACTAGACCTCTTGAATGAGCAGTTCTTC,CSARDQLDLLNEQFF
TRBJ2-5,TRBV11-2,.,.,TGTGCCAGCAGCTTACCTTTAGGAGGACAAGAGACCCAGTACTTC,CASSLPLGGQETQYF
TRBJ1-2,TRBV7-2,.,.,TGTGCCAGCAGCTCCCGGACAGCTAACTATGGCTACACCTTC,CASSSRTANYGYTF
TRBJ2-1,TRBV10-2,TRBD2,.,TGCGCCAGCAGGATTAGCGGGAAATACAATGAGCAGTTCTTC,CASRISGKYNEQFF
TRBJ1-1,TRBV5-6,.,many,TGTGCCAGCAGCTCTTTGAGGAACACTGAAGCTTTCTTT,CASSSLRNTEAFF
TRBJ2-3,TRBV4-1,.,many,TGCGCCAGCAGTCCACCCGGGGCAGATACGCAGTATTTT,CASSPPGADTQYF
TRBJ1-3,TRBV24-1,TRBD1,.,TGTGCCACCAGTGATTTCGACAGGGGACGAAACACCATATATTTT,CATSDFDRGRNTIYF
TRBJ2-1,TRBV4-2,.,few,TGTGCCAGCGGCGATTTGGGGGGACCCTACAATGAGCAGTTCTTC,CASGDLGGPYNEQFF
TRBJ2-2,TRBV4-2,.,.,TGTGCCAGCAGCCAAGAACCCGGGGGCTCCGGGGAGCTGTTTTTT,CASSQEPGGSGELFF
TRBJ2-1,TRBV10-3,.,once,TGTGCCAGCGGACTACTATACAATGAGCAGTTCTTC,CASGLLYNEQFF
TRBJ2-5,TRBV24-1,.,many,TGTGCCACCAGTGAAGGCAGGGGACGAGAGACCCAGTACTTC,CATSEGRGRETQYF
TRBJ2-5,TRBV7-2,TRBD2,.,TGTGCCAGCAGCATCGGACTAGCGGTCGAGACCCAGTACTTC,CASSIGLAVETQYF
TRBJ1-3,TRBV10-2,.,few,TGCGCCAGCAGCACAGGGATCGGAAACACCATATATTTT,CASSTGIGNTIYF
TRBJ2-2,TRBV4-2,TRBD2,few,TGTGCCAGCAGCCAAGAACCGGGACTAGCGGGAGCGAACACCGGGGAGCTGTTTTTT,CASSQEPGLAGANTGELFF
TRBJ1-5,TRBV12-3/TRBV12-4,.,few,TGTGCCAGCAGTCTAGCGCGGGGTCAGCCCCAGCATTTT,CASSLARGQPQHF
TRBJ2-7,TRBV7-2,TRBD2,.,TGTGCCAGCAGCTTCCTGACTAGCCGTGGCGAGCAGTACTTC,CASSFLTSRGEQYF
TRBJ2-5,TRBV15,TRBD2,once,TGTGCCACCAGCAGAGGAGTGGCGGGAGGCCAAGAGACCCAGTACTTC,CATSRGVAGGQETQYF
TRBJ2-1,TRBV29-1,.,.,TGCAGCGTTCGACTCTACAATGAGCAGTTCTTC,CSVRLYNEQFF
TRBJ1-2,TRBV7-2,.,few,TGTGCCAGCAGCTTGGACGGCGCGCTGGGTGGCTACACCTTC,CASSLDGALGGYTF
TRBJ2-7,TRBV2,TRBD2,.,TGTGCCAGCATGGACCCGGGGACTAGCGGGAGCTCCTACGAGCAGTACTTC,CASMDPGTSGSSYEQYF